Reported below is one T cell receptor beta chain. What this receptor recognizes is not known. No base-level quality is on record; no much larger clone is a single base apart. Each donor gave one peripheral blood draw, averaging roughly 120 mL, which was collected into heparinised tubes. A BD FACSAria II and a panel including CD45RO, CCR7, CD25, CD127, CD95 and CD27 were used to sort naive, central memory, regulatory and stem cell-like memory CD4+ T cells. A purity above 98% was achieved for all sorted populations. PBMCs were isolated immediately by Lymphoprep density gradient centrifugation and stained directly without culture. Samples were stained and sorted in pairs, with one healthy donor and one patient per experiment, so that batch effects were minimized. The germline V and J ends show losses of 2 bases and 3 bases respectively, and no gene match explains 3 bases of the junction. The CDR3 goes from the cysteine to the phenylalanine over 14 residues. Just the 42-base CDR3 DNA is kept, in frame starting at base 1. Sequences SGHRS (CDR1) and YFSETQ (CDR2) are obtained from the germline V gene.

This sample stems from a study of beta chain features in type 1 diabetes (dated by TCRdb to 2017 to 2018). For the study in its entirety: No differences in mean age, gender distribution, total cell number or subset yield were found between patients and healthy donors. Regulatory and stem cell-like memory subsets were isolated from only 8 patients and 8 healthy donors, whereas naive and central memory subsets came from all 30 or so donors. A total of 85 million to 110 million sorted cells were examined across all samples, and RNA yield correlated strongly with the number of cells per subset. In the study, TCRB repertoires of sorted circulating CD4+ T cell subsets from recently diagnosed type 1 diabetes patients were compared with those of matched healthy donors.

The High Capacity cDNA Reverse Transcription Kit was used to reverse transcribe all of the isolated RNA, meaning that expressed TCRB transcripts were what got sequenced. Deep immunoSEQ sequencing was applied to naive, central memory and regulatory T cell samples, giving an average of about 3.6 million total reads per sample. Sorted cells were lysed in RLT buffer and RNA was extracted with DNase-treated RNeasy Micro or Mini kits, depending on cell number. To prevent cross-contamination, every cell subset was processed on its own, while patient and healthy donor samples were processed together. The immunoSEQ multiplex PCR was used to amplify TCRB sequences from cDNA, yielding 87-bp fragments that span the CDR3 region. Amplicons were sequenced on the Illumina HiSeq platform. On the authors' methods: Synthetic template baselines were used to correct PCR bias computationally, reads within Hamming distance 2 were collapsed together, and singletons that could not be merged were discarded. Reads were aligned against IMGT to assign V, D and J genes, CDR3 length and insertions or deletions at six rearrangement sites. Within each subset, clonotype counts were normalized to sorted cell number, after which true diversity and Gini coefficients were computed with the tcR R package. The overlap coefficient, calculated on TCRB nucleotide sequences, was used to quantify repertoire sharing. This immuneACCESS table, as held by TCRdb, lists in-frame sequences with V and J called but not all clones. Of the missing ones, under half trace to an unresolved V gene in checked studies; the others have no known cause. The V and J calls and clone size were taken over from that table, and D and trimming were inferred from the DNA. The sample contains about 170,000 clones, roughly 8% of them found a single time. The top ten constitute under 0.6% of the sample.

The study at large found these results: In all four CD4+ subsets, TCRB CDR3 length was moderately but significantly shorter in type 1 diabetes patients. Sequencing cDNA rather than genomic DNA could over-represent highly expressing activated cells, although activation and CD3 levels did not differ between groups. Patients with type 1 diabetes made fewer insertions and deleted more nucleotides at VDJ recombination sites, implying thymic rearrangement abnormalities. The naive, central memory and regulatory TCRB repertoires appeared to resemble one another more closely among patients than among healthy donors. Shorter templates might have been favored by PCR, but patient and control samples were amplified and corrected together, so both groups would have been affected equally by any skew. Because the HLA sub-analyses included only small numbers of individuals, any influence of HLA type on TCRB rearrangement was left unresolved.

The V and J genes are TRBV5-1 and TRBJ2-7, and TRBD1 aligns with 9 junction nucleotides. Input material: central memory CD4+ T cells from blood. This receptor was obtained from a man between 18 and 29 years old with type 1 diabetes. The CDR3 protein: CASSLGGQGYEQYF. The DNA is TGCGCCAGCAGCTTAGGGGGACAGGGCTACGAGCAGTACTTC. The CDR3 plus the reference TRBV5-1 and TRBJ2-7 genes for the other parts give the full variable domain: KAGVTQTPRYLIKTRGQQVTLSCSPISGHRSVSWYQQTPGQGLQFLFEYFSETQRNKGNFPGRFSGRQFSNSRSEMNVSTLELGDSALYLCASSLGGQGYEQYFGPGTRLTVT.